The 11 T cell receptor beta chains listed next were all sequenced from one sample in a study of cytomegalovirus exposure and HLA in healthy donors. Researchers ran the PCR with 60 Vbeta and 13 Jbeta primers. Only in-frame clones appear in the TCRdb table, and some are missing; sequencing was by immunoSEQ multiplex PCR. Recorded for this sample: 200,000 or so clones. What was sequenced was PBMCs. These TCRs come from a boy between 10 and 17 years old in good health and CMV-seronegative.

V gene TRBV27 combines with J gene TRBJ1-2, with D perhaps TRBD1 (5 bases). The germline gives CDR1 MNHEY, CDR2 SMNVEV (reference sequence). Trimming removed 5 bases from V and 2 bases from J, with 9 bases in between. The CDR3 runs 13 residues. CDR3 in amino acids: CASSLTENYGYTF. The DNA for the CDR3 is TGTGCCAGCAGTCTGACAGAGAACTATGGCTACACCTTC.

As for this clone: Other nucleotide sequences from this sample produce the same CDR3. V usage is TRBV6-1 and J usage is TRBJ2-7; D is unclear. The CDR3 contains 11 residues. The ends were cut back, 1 base at V and 6 bases at J, with 4 bases in the middle. Germline V lookup: CDR1 MNHNS, CDR2 SASEGT. The CDR3 DNA sequence: TGTGCCAGCAGTGAAGTCAGCGAGCAGTACTTC. Translating it yields CASSEVSEQYF.

The chain links TRBV11-2 to TRBJ1-5; possibly TRBD1 for D (6 bases). The CDR3 consists of 13 residues. The V gene lost 1 base and the J gene lost 12 bases, with 13 bases spanning the gap. The germline V gene encodes CDR1 SGHAT and CDR2 FQNNGV. The CDR3, as DNA: TGTGCCAGCAGCTTAGGCGATTTGGACAGCCAGCATTTT. Translated, it gives CASSLGDLDSQHF.

The rearrangement joins TRBV6-6 to TRBJ2-7, with D possibly TRBD1 on 5 matching bases. The CDR3 spans 12 residues. Germline loops: CDR1 MNHNY, CDR2 SVGAGI (reference sequence). Trimming pared 5 bases from V and 4 bases from J, leaving 9 bases between. The CDR3 loop is CASSDQGYEQYF. The CDR3 nucleotides are TGTGCCAGCAGTGATCAGGGATACGAGCAGTACTTC.

This chain joins TRBV10-2 and TRBJ2-7; D unclear. In germline, CDR1 is WSHSY, CDR2 SAAADI. This CDR3 contains 13 residues. V was trimmed by 9 bases and J by 2 bases, leaving 14 bases between them. Written as DNA, the CDR3 is TGCGCCAGTTATAGCTCCGCCACCTACGAGCAGTACTTC. Translating it yields CASYSSATYEQYF.

This chain joins TRBV27 and TRBJ2-2; D is perhaps TRBD2 (6 bases). The CDR3 runs to 14 residues. V gave up 6 bases and J gave up 7 bases, with 15 bases separating them. Germline values: CDR1 MNHEY, CDR2 SMNVEV (reference sequence). The CDR3 DNA follows: TGTGCCAGCAGAAGGGCTAGCGAAAGCGGGGAGCTGTTTTTT. It specifies CASRRASESGELFF.

The chain links TRBV9 to TRBJ2-3; D remains ambiguous. Germline V lookup: CDR1 SGDLS, CDR2 YYNGEE. The CDR3 totals 12 residues. Trimming removed 0 bases from V and 5 bases from J, with 4 bases in between. The CDR3 protein is CASSVGRDTQYF. CDR3 coding DNA: TGTGCCAGCAGCGTAGGGAGAGATACGCAGTATTTT.

The rearrangement joins TRBV7-9 to TRBJ1-1; 8 nucleotides agree with TRBD1. Trimming at V came to 1 base and at J to 1 base, leaving 11 bases not matched to a gene. The CDR3 contains 18 residues. CDR1 is SEHNR and CDR2 is FQNEAQ in the germline V gene (reference sequence). The CDR3 sequence: CASSLVLAGGARNTEAFF. The DNA for the CDR3 is TGTGCCAGCAGCTTAGTTTTAGCAGGGGGCGCGAGGAACACTGAAGCTTTCTTT. Full variable domain (rest looked up from reference TRBV7-9 and TRBJ1-1): DTGVSQNPRHKITKRGQNVTFRCDPISEHNRLYWYRQTLGQGPEFLTYFQNEAQLEKSRLLSDRFSAERPKGSFSTLEIQRTEQGDSAMYLCASSLVLAGGARNTEAFFGQGTRLTVV.

The genes are TRBV7-8 and TRBJ2-4; tentatively, D is TRBD2 (6 bases). V was clipped by 4 bases and J by 5 bases, with 15 bases between them. CDR3 length: 15 residues. Looked up from germline, CDR1 is SGHVS and CDR2 is FQNEAQ. This CDR3 reads CASSWTTGTQNIQYF. The CDR3 DNA is TGTGCCAGCAGCTGGACCACCGGGACTCAAAACATTCAGTACTTC.

This rearrangement joins TRBV5-1 to TRBJ1-1; 10 bases match TRBD1. This CDR3 has 16 amino acids. Germline-derived CDR1 and CDR2 are SGHRS and YFSETQ. V was clipped by 3 bases and J by 0 bases; unmatched bases: 5. CDR3 sequence reads: CASSSPGQGMNTEAFF. The CDR3 bases are TGCGCCAGCAGCTCTCCGGGACAGGGGATGAACACTGAAGCTTTCTTT.

This chain links TRBV4-1 with TRBJ1-6; perhaps TRBD1 as D (5 bases). V was cut by 7 bases and J by 8 bases, with 21 bases left in between. The CDR3 is made up of 16 amino acids. Per germline, CDR1 MGHRA and CDR2 YSYEKL. For the CDR3, the DNA is TGCGCCAGCAACCTGTATACCGGGACTTCCTATTCACCCCTCCACTTT. It is translated as CASNLYTGTSYSPLHF.